One and the same sample provided the 28 T cell receptor beta chains below, sequenced in a study of a mutant IDH1 vaccine in newly diagnosed glioma. Their specific antigens are unknown. Time point in this sample: week 11, during vaccination. The vaccine gave 300 ug of a 20-mer mutant IDH1 peptide subcutaneously per dose. Sequencing was performed with immunoSEQ multiplex PCR; in TCRdb, only in-frame clones are kept and a portion is missing. Found here are tens of thousands of clones, about 77% of them singletons; the top ten hold approximately 9.5%. The sequenced sample was PBMCs, obtained from a glioma patient whose treatment included an IDH1 peptide vaccine. These receptors were taken from a young woman with glioma.

J is TRBJ1-5 and V is TRBV2; D is undetermined. The CDR3 has 16 amino acids. CDR1 SNHLY and CDR2 FYNNEI come from the germline V gene. V shed 1 base and J shed 0 bases, with 10 bases lying between them. The CDR3 sequence is CASSEVSKNSNQPQHF. DNA for the CDR3: TGTGCCAGCAGTGAAGTGAGCAAAAATAGCAATCAGCCCCAGCATTTT.

This rearrangement joins TRBV27 to TRBJ1-2; D uncertain. The CDR3 consists of 14 residues. V was clipped by 3 bases and J by 6 bases, with 14 bases between them. Looked up from germline, CDR1 is MNHEY and CDR2 is SMNVEV (reference sequence). The CDR3 region has the DNA TGTGCCAGCAGTTTGTCCAGTGTAAACAATGGCTACACCTTC. Translation: CASSLSSVNNGYTF.

The chain is built from TRBV7-9 and TRBJ2-5, with D unclear. Germline V lookup: CDR1 SEHNR, CDR2 FQNEAQ (reference sequence). The V end was cut by 8 bases, the J end by 5 bases, with 15 bases between. This CDR3 has 13 amino acids. CDR3 sequence: CASHHAVEETQYF. The CDR3 DNA follows: TGTGCCAGCCACCACGCGGTAGAGGAGACCCAGTACTTC. The variable domain in full, with the rest retrieved from reference TRBV7-9 and TRBJ2-5, is DTGVSQNPRHKITKRGQNVTFRCDPISEHNRLYWYRQTLGQGPEFLTYFQNEAQLEKSRLLSDRFSAERPKGSFSTLEIQRTEQGDSAMYLCASHHAVEETQYFGPGTRLLVL.

The rearrangement links TRBV5-4 to TRBJ2-1; no clear D gene. Germline CDR1 SGHNT, CDR2 YYREEE (reference sequence). This CDR3 has 14 residues. V shed 1 base and J shed 7 bases, with 12 bases lying between them. The CDR3: CASSLLLNENEQFF. Written as DNA, the CDR3 is TGTGCCAGCAGCTTGCTACTAAATGAGAATGAGCAGTTCTTC.

The rearrangement uses TRBV13 and TRBJ2-5, with 7 bases matching TRBD2. Unmatched junction bases numbered 3, after V lost 5 bases and J lost 0 bases. The CDR3 is 14 residues long. Germline CDR1 PRHDT, CDR2 FYEKMQ (reference sequence). CDR3 amino acids: CASSGTSDQETQYF. The CDR3 DNA is TGTGCCAGCAGCGGAACTAGCGACCAAGAGACCCAGTACTTC.

This clone occurred once. The chain uses TRBV19 and TRBJ1-5; 11 positions match TRBD1. Per the germline V gene, CDR1 is LNHDA and CDR2 is SQIVND (reference sequence). CDR3 length: 17 residues. V gave up 6 bases and J gave up 2 bases; unmatched junction bases: 9. CDR3 in amino acids: CASRPGQGGWGNQPQHF. CDR3 bases: TGTGCCAGTAGACCGGGACAGGGGGGATGGGGCAATCAGCCCCAGCATTTT.

The rearrangement joins TRBV30 to TRBJ1-4; D gene uncertain. Germline lookup yields CDR1 GTSNPN and CDR2 SVGIG (reference sequence). Trimming removed 0 bases from V and 7 bases from J, with 3 bases in between. This CDR3 contains 11 residues. CDR3 coding DNA: TGTGCCTGGAGTGTACGTGAAAAACTGTTTTTT. It specifies CAWSVREKLFF. Together with reference TRBV30 and TRBJ1-4, the CDR3 gives the full variable domain: SQTIHQWPATLVQPVGSPLSLECTVEGTSNPNLYWYRQAAGRGLQLLFYSVGIGQISSEVPQNLSASRPQDRQFILSSKKLLLSDSGFYLCAWSVREKLFFGSGTQLSVL.

The rearrangement links TRBV5-1 to TRBJ2-1; D gene unclear. Germline lookup yields CDR1 SGHRS and CDR2 YFSETQ. The CDR3 extends over 11 amino acids. V was trimmed by 0 bases and J by 7 bases, leaving 2 bases between them. Here the CDR3 DNA reads TGCGCCAGCAGCTTGGAGAATGAGCAGTTCTTC. It is translated as CASSLENEQFF.

The chain links TRBV4-3 to TRBJ1-2; D is unresolved. The CDR3 consists of 16 residues. CDR1 LGHNA and CDR2 YSLEER come from the germline V gene. Trimming stripped 1 base from V and 4 bases from J, with 16 bases between. The CDR3 spells CASSQVWAHRGYGYTF. For the CDR3, the DNA is TGCGCCAGCAGCCAAGTTTGGGCGCACCGGGGCTATGGCTACACCTTC.

J is TRBJ2-7 and V is TRBV19, with D tentatively TRBD2 (7 bases). Germline CDR1 is LNHDA and CDR2 is SQIVND (reference sequence). CDR3 size: 16 residues. V was shortened by 5 bases and J by 0 bases, with 17 bases between the two germline ends. CDR3 DNA: TGTGCCAGTAGTCCACGGCGGGGGCTAAGCTCCTACGAGCAGTACTTC. Its protein product is CASSPRRGLSSYEQYF.

The chain combines TRBV27 with TRBJ2-1; D may match TRBD1 or TRBD2 (5 bases each). The germline V gene has CDR1 MNHEY and CDR2 SMNVEV (reference sequence). This CDR3 has 14 amino acids. Deletions cut 1 base from V and 2 bases from J, with 6 bases between. CDR3: CASSLWGTYNEQFF. CDR3 in DNA: TGTGCCAGCAGTTTATGGGGGACCTACAATGAGCAGTTCTTC.

This clone was recorded only once. V is TRBV30 and J is TRBJ2-7; 11 nucleotides match TRBD2. Unmatched junction bases numbered 6, after V lost 1 base and J lost 4 bases. The CDR3 spans 15 residues. The germline CDR1 and CDR2 sequences are GTSNPN and SVGIG (reference sequence). The CDR3 sequence is CAWSAAGTSGYEQYF. The CDR3 nucleotides are TGTGCCTGGAGTGCGGCCGGGACTAGCGGTTACGAGCAGTACTTC.

This rearrangement joins TRBV9 to TRBJ2-1, with a weak D call TRBD1 (6 bases). V lost 0 bases and J 6 bases, leaving 16 bases between the germline ends. The CDR3 extends over 16 amino acids. Germline lookup yields CDR1 SGDLS and CDR2 YYNGEE. CDR3 loop: CASSVVRDTPFNEQFF. CDR3 DNA sequence: TGTGCCAGCAGCGTAGTCCGGGACACTCCGTTCAATGAGCAGTTCTTC.

The V call is TRBV7-2, the J call TRBJ1-4; 9 bases match TRBD1. The ends lost 3 bases at V and 3 bases at J; junction bases unmatched: 2. The CDR3 runs 15 residues. The germline CDR1 and CDR2 sequences are SGHTA and FQGNSA. The CDR3, as DNA: TGTGCCAGCAGCTTCACAGGGGGCCCTAATGAAAAACTGTTTTTT. The encoded protein is CASSFTGGPNEKLFF.

The chain employs TRBV6-1 and TRBJ2-6; 8 nucleotides match TRBD1. The CDR3 is 16 amino acids. Trimming cost V 3 bases and J 2 bases; bases outside gene matches: 3. Germline V gene sequence: CDR1 MNHNS, CDR2 SASEGT. As DNA, the CDR3 is TGTGCCAGCAGTGATCAGGGGGCGGCTGGGGCCAACGTCCTGACTTTC. Translated: CASSDQGAAGANVLTF.

V is TRBV19 and J is TRBJ1-5, with 8 bases aligning to TRBD1. V dropped 5 bases and J dropped 3; count of bases not matched to a gene: 6. This CDR3 has 15 residues. Germline CDR1 reads LNHDA; CDR2 reads SQIVND (reference sequence). In DNA, the CDR3 is TGTGCCAGTAGTGAACAGGGGGAGGCCAATCAGCCCCAGCATTTT. This sequence encodes CASSEQGEANQPQHF.

The chain links TRBV7-9 to TRBJ2-7; D unclear. V was pared by 3 bases and J by 3 bases, with 3 bases between. The CDR3 has 11 residues. CDR1 is SEHNR, CDR2 FQNEAQ, per germline (reference sequence). In DNA, the CDR3 is TGTGCCAGCAGCTTGAACTACGAGCAGTACTTC. Translated, it gives CASSLNYEQYF.

The rearrangement links TRBV7-8 to TRBJ2-3; no reliable D call. The germline V gene encodes CDR1 SGHVS and CDR2 FQNEAQ. The CDR3 runs 13 residues. V lost 3 bases and J 8 bases, leaving 12 bases between the germline ends. The CDR3 reads CASSFDPRGTQYF. The CDR3 nucleotides read TGTGCCAGCAGCTTTGACCCCAGAGGTACGCAGTATTTT.

The J gene is TRBJ1-5, the V gene TRBV6-5, with D possibly TRBD1 on 6 matching bases. Germline loops: CDR1 MNHEY, CDR2 SVGAGI. V was shortened by 6 bases and J by 0 bases, with 9 bases between the two germline ends. The CDR3 is made up of 14 amino acids. The CDR3 loop reads CASRQGNSNQPQHF. DNA of the CDR3: TGTGCCAGCAGACAGGGTAATAGCAATCAGCCCCAGCATTTT.

The chain employs TRBV14 and TRBJ2-7; D ambiguous. The germline gives CDR1 SGHDN, CDR2 FVKESK. The V end was cut by 5 bases, the J end by 3 bases, with 17 bases between. This CDR3 spans 15 amino acids. The CDR3 loop is CASSDGIGMNYEQYF. The CDR3 DNA reads as TGTGCCAGCAGCGATGGAATTGGGATGAACTACGAGCAGTACTTC.

This clone has only a few counts. The chain uses TRBV13 and TRBJ1-2; TRBD1 matches 9 bases. In germline, CDR1 is PRHDT, CDR2 FYEKMQ (reference sequence). The CDR3 contains 14 residues. The V gene end was trimmed by 0 bases and the J gene end by 4 bases; junction bases not matched to a gene: 0. In DNA, the CDR3 is TGTGCCAGCAGCTTAGGGACAGGGGGCTATGGCTACACCTTC. This gives the protein CASSLGTGGYGYTF.

The rearrangement uses TRBV19 and TRBJ2-7; D possibly uses TRBD1 or TRBD2 (5 bases each). This CDR3 spans 15 amino acids. Germline CDR1 LNHDA, CDR2 SQIVND (reference sequence). V dropped 0 bases and J dropped 3 bases, with 12 bases sitting between them. The CDR3, as DNA: TGTGCCAGTAGTATAGATCGGGGCAGTAGCTACGAGCAGTACTTC. Translation: CASSIDRGSSYEQYF.

The V call is TRBV28, the J call TRBJ2-7, with D possibly TRBD1 on 6 matching bases. The germline V and J ends were trimmed by 5 bases and 4 bases, with 27 bases remaining between them. The germline V gene has CDR1 MDHEN and CDR2 SYDVKM. The length of the CDR3 is 18 residues. CDR3 sequence (DNA): TGTGCCAGCAGTAACCCCCGTACCGGGACACGAGCGCCTTACGAGCAGTACTTC. This gives the protein CASSNPRTGTRAPYEQYF.

The chain joins TRBV13 to TRBJ2-1, with 8 positions matching TRBD1. CDR1 and CDR2 (germline): PRHDT, FYEKMQ (reference sequence). This CDR3 is 16 amino acids long. The trim removed 5 bases at V and 7 bases at J, leaving 13 bases unmatched. CDR3: CASSLERTGLINEQFF. Here the CDR3 DNA reads TGTGCCAGCAGCCTAGAGAGGACAGGGTTGATAAATGAGCAGTTCTTC. Full variable domain (outside the CDR3, taken from reference TRBV13 and TRBJ2-1): AAGVIQSPRHLIKEKRETATLKCYPIPRHDTVYWYQQGPGQDPQFLISFYEKMQSDKGSIPDRFSAQQFSDYHSELNMSSLELGDSALYFCASSLERTGLINEQFFGPGTRLTVL.

The chain recombines TRBV29-1 with TRBJ2-7; D is undetermined. This CDR3 has 11 amino acids. Germline V gene data show CDR1 as SQVTM and CDR2 as ANQGSEA. Deletions cut 4 bases from V and 2 bases from J, with 6 bases between. The CDR3 spells CSVVHTYEQYF. CDR3 sequence (DNA): TGCAGCGTTGTCCATACCTACGAGCAGTACTTC.

The gene calls are TRBV7-9 and TRBJ2-2; TRBD2 matches 13 bases. Trimming cost V 5 bases and J 0 bases; bases outside gene matches: 3. This CDR3 contains 17 residues. Looked up from germline, CDR1 is SEHNR and CDR2 is FQNEAQ (reference sequence). The CDR3 protein is CASSPGLAGANTGELFF. The CDR3 DNA reads TGTGCCAGCAGCCCCGGACTAGCGGGGGCGAACACCGGGGAGCTGTTTTTT. Full variable domain (outside the CDR3, taken from reference TRBV7-9 and TRBJ2-2): DTGVSQNPRHKITKRGQNVTFRCDPISEHNRLYWYRQTLGQGPEFLTYFQNEAQLEKSRLLSDRFSAERPKGSFSTLEIQRTEQGDSAMYLCASSPGLAGANTGELFFGEGSRLTVL.

The CDR3 region is CASSVGLKETQYF. The CDR3 DNA reads TGTGCCAGCAGTGTAGGCCTAAAAGAGACCCAGTACTTC. The rearrangement links TRBV2 to TRBJ2-5; D is unclear. Trimming removed 4 bases from V and 3 bases from J, with 9 bases in between. Germline CDR1 and CDR2: SNHLY and FYNNEI. There are 13 residues in the CDR3.

This clone appeared a few times. The V gene is TRBV30, the J gene TRBJ1-1, with D possibly being TRBD1 (5 bases). The CDR3 has 15 amino acids. Trimming took off 0 bases at V and 6 bases at J, with 17 bases between the two ends. The germline CDR1 and CDR2 sequences are GTSNPN and SVGIG (reference sequence). The CDR3 loop reads CAWSVLWGIPPEAFF. CDR3 in DNA: TGTGCCTGGAGTGTACTCTGGGGCATTCCCCCTGAAGCTTTCTTT.